One and the same sample provided the 31 T cell receptor beta chains below, sequenced in a study of blood T cell repertoires in COVID-19. Only in-frame clones appear in the TCRdb table, and some are missing; sequencing was by immunoSEQ multiplex PCR. The sample has about 39,000 clones, around 85% seen once. Material: peripheral blood. These receptor sequences come from a man between 60 and 70 years old with acute or convalescent COVID-19.

CDR3 coding DNA: TGTGCCAGTAGTTCCCGGACAGGCTCTCGGTATGGCTACACCTTC. Amino acids: CASSSRTGSRYGYTF. This chain connects TRBV19 to TRBJ1-2; 7 bases line up with TRBD1. Germline V CDR1 and CDR2: LNHDA, SQIVND (reference sequence). Unmatched junction bases numbered 11, after V lost 5 bases and J lost 5 bases. The CDR3 is made up of 15 amino acids.

The table lists this clone with a count of one. V gene TRBV24-1 combines with J gene TRBJ2-3; 7 nucleotides match TRBD2. After removal of 5 bases from V and 3 bases from J, the junction contained 16 bases not matched to a gene. The germline gives CDR1 KGHDR, CDR2 SFDVKD. The CDR3 has 18 amino acids. In DNA, the CDR3 is TGTGCCACCAGTGGTTTAGCCGTCGGGGGAGGGCCAACAGATACGCAGTATTTT. Protein sequence: CATSGLAVGGGPTDTQYF.

The chain employs TRBV19 and TRBJ1-1, with a possible D match to TRBD1 (6 bases). V lost 7 bases to trimming and J lost 3 bases, with 12 bases between them. The CDR3 is 13 residues long. Germline V CDR1 and CDR2: LNHDA, SQIVND (reference sequence). For the CDR3, the DNA is TGTGCCAGTAATACAGGGAGGGACACTGAAGCTTTCTTT. It is translated as CASNTGRDTEAFF.

The V gene is TRBV19, the J gene TRBJ1-5; maybe TRBD1 (5 bases). The germline V and J ends were trimmed by 5 bases and 5 bases, with 16 bases remaining between them. The CDR3 contains 15 residues. Germline assignment: CDR1 LNHDA and CDR2 SQIVND (reference sequence). Here the CDR3 DNA reads TGTGCCAGTAGTCTTCCGGACGGGGGACATCAGCCCCAGCATTTT. This translates into CASSLPDGGHQPQHF.

The DNA of the CDR3 is TGCGCCAGCAGCCAGACTAGCGGGGGGGCCGGCACCGGGGAGCTGTTTTTT. Translation gives CASSQTSGGAGTGELFF. This chain connects TRBV5-1 to TRBJ2-2; TRBD2 agrees at 14 bases. After removal of 4 bases from V and 4 bases from J, the junction contained 6 bases not matched to a gene. Germline values: CDR1 SGHRS, CDR2 YFSETQ. This CDR3 contains 17 residues.

The chain is built from TRBV6-5 and TRBJ1-5; no reliable D call. Germline lookup yields CDR1 MNHEY and CDR2 SVGAGI. V dropped 7 bases and J dropped 1 base, with 8 bases sitting between them. The CDR3 loop spans 13 amino acids. The chain's CDR3 is CASTSVSNQPQHF. CDR3 bases: TGTGCCAGCACCTCCGTCAGCAATCAGCCCCAGCATTTT.

The CDR3 nucleotides read TGTGCCAGTAGTATTACTCGGGGGAAGGGCAATCAGCCCCAGCATTTT. Amino acid sequence: CASSITRGKGNQPQHF. The chain links TRBV19 to TRBJ1-5; possibly TRBD1 for D (5 bases). Germline lookup yields CDR1 LNHDA and CDR2 SQIVND (reference sequence). Trimming shortened V by 3 bases and J by 2 bases, and 14 bases separated the two germline ends. The CDR3 extends over 16 amino acids.

CDR3 in DNA: TGTGCCCAGGGACTCGGGGAGCTGTTTTTT. Its translation is CAQGLGELFF. The genes are TRBV5-5 and TRBJ2-2, with D possibly TRBD2 on 6 matching bases. The CDR3 sequence is 10 residues long. Trimming pared 10 bases from V and 7 bases from J, leaving 8 bases between. Germline CDR1 and CDR2: SGHKS and YYEKEE (reference sequence).

V and J are TRBV15 and TRBJ2-1, with 9 positions matching TRBD1. Germline V gene lookup returns CDR1 LNHNV and CDR2 YYDKDF (reference sequence). The CDR3 sequence is 12 residues long. The V and J ends lost 11 bases and 8 bases, in that order; junction bases with no gene match: 7. For the CDR3, the DNA is TGTGCCTCGGGCACAGGGGGCGATGAGCAGTTCTTC. This sequence encodes CASGTGGDEQFF.

The chain combines TRBV7-9 with TRBJ1-1; TRBD1 might be the D (5 bases). Germline V lookup: CDR1 SEHNR, CDR2 FQNEAQ (reference sequence). Trimming removed 0 bases at V and 4 bases at J, with 12 bases between. The CDR3 totals 15 residues. This chain's CDR3 is CASSLAGGGGTEAFF. CDR3 in DNA: TGTGCCAGCAGCTTAGCTGGTGGCGGGGGCACTGAAGCTTTCTTT.

The CDR3 region has the DNA TGCAGCGCCACAGGGGTCATGTTAACCGGGGAGCTGTTTTTT. It encodes CSATGVMLTGELFF. The chain recombines TRBV29-1 with TRBJ2-2; 7 bases line up with TRBD1. The germline V gene encodes CDR1 SQVTM and CDR2 ANQGSEA. The trim removed 7 bases at V and 5 bases at J, leaving 10 bases unmatched. The CDR3 covers 14 residues.

The rearrangement uses TRBV6-5 and TRBJ1-5; no reliable D call. The CDR3 contains 14 residues. CDR1 is MNHEY, CDR2 SVGAGI, per germline. CDR3: CASRREGFNQPQHF. CDR3 sequence (DNA): TGTGCATCCCGGAGGGAGGGCTTTAATCAGCCCCAGCATTTT.

V and J are TRBV5-5 and TRBJ1-1; the D is unclear. V dropped 3 bases and J dropped 1 base, with 7 bases sitting between them. CDR3 length equals 13 residues. The germline V gene has CDR1 SGHKS and CDR2 YYEKEE (reference sequence). The CDR3 spells CASSSQSNTEAFF. DNA of the CDR3: TGTGCCAGCAGCTCACAGTCGAACACTGAAGCTTTCTTT. The full variable domain, rest sourced from reference TRBV5-5 and TRBJ1-1, is DAGVTQSPTHLIKTRGQQVTLRCSPISGHKSVSWYQQVLGQGPQFIFQYYEKEERGRGNFPDRFSARQFPNYSSELNVNALLLGDSALYLCASSSQSNTEAFFGQGTRLTVV.

This rearrangement joins TRBV30 to TRBJ2-5; weak D call: TRBD2 (5 bases). V was shortened by 0 bases and J by 4 bases, with 9 bases between the two germline ends. This CDR3 spans 13 amino acids. From germline, CDR1 is GTSNPN and CDR2 SVGIG (reference sequence). The CDR3 DNA reads as TGTGCCTGGAGTGTACTTGCGGGAGAGACCCAGTACTTC. Translation gives CAWSVLAGETQYF.

Written as DNA, the CDR3 is TGTGCCAGCAGTCTCCTGGGACCTCGGGGAGGGGAGAATGAAGCTTTCTTT. Protein product: CASSLLGPRGGENEAFF. This sequence joins TRBV28 and TRBJ1-1; perhaps TRBD1 as D (5 bases). The V and J ends lost 5 bases and 7 bases respectively, with 26 bases between them. The CDR3 spans 17 residues. Germline V gives CDR1 MDHEN, CDR2 SYDVKM.

This clone was seen a single time. The chain combines TRBV6-5 with TRBJ2-3; 13 bases are a match to TRBD2. This CDR3 has 14 residues. Looked up from germline, CDR1 is MNHEY and CDR2 is SVGAGI. Trimming cost V 6 bases and J 14 bases; bases outside gene matches: 11. The CDR3 bases are TGTGCCAGCAGCCCGGGACTAGCGGGAATGGCACCGTATTTT. Translating it yields CASSPGLAGMAPYF.

This clone has just one count. Here the CDR3 reads CASTPGESRANVLTF. In DNA, the CDR3 is TGTGCCAGCACCCCGGGAGAAAGCCGGGCCAACGTCCTGACTTTC. This sequence joins TRBV6-2 or TRBV6-3 and TRBJ2-6; tentative D call: TRBD2 (6 bases). V lost 7 bases and J lost 5, with 15 bases in between. CDR1 is MNHEY and CDR2 is SVGEGT in the germline V gene. This CDR3 has 15 amino acids.

V and J are TRBV4-3 and TRBJ1-1; D gene ambiguous. Trimming pared 4 bases from V and 4 bases from J, leaving 10 bases between. Germline assignment: CDR1 LGHNA and CDR2 YSLEER. This CDR3 comprises 13 residues. The CDR3 is CASSRTAGTEAFF. Here the CDR3 DNA reads TGCGCCAGCAGCCGAACGGCAGGCACTGAAGCTTTCTTT.

The CDR3 sequence: CASSPPNTGPNTEAFF. CDR3 nucleotide sequence: TGTGCCAGCTCACCTCCCAACACAGGTCCCAACACTGAAGCTTTCTTT. This rearrangement joins TRBV18 to TRBJ1-1, with D maybe TRBD1 (5 bases). CDR3 length equals 16 residues. Trimming took off 3 bases at V and 2 bases at J, with 16 bases between the two ends. Germline loops: CDR1 KGHSH, CDR2 LQKENI.

V and J are TRBV7-2 and TRBJ2-5; 7 nucleotides agree with TRBD1. CDR3 size: 15 residues. Per germline, CDR1 SGHTA and CDR2 FQGNSA. The ends lost 4 bases at V and 5 bases at J; junction bases unmatched: 10. Here the CDR3 DNA reads TGTGCCAGCAGCTCGATTACAGGGGCGCGCGAGACCCAGTACTTC. This translates into CASSSITGARETQYF.

In its sample, this clone was seen a few times. The chain links TRBV7-9 to TRBJ2-2, with 9 bases aligning to TRBD2. V lost 1 base to trimming and J lost 0 bases; unmatched junction nucleotides: 0. The CDR3 is made up of 16 amino acids. Germline assignment: CDR1 SEHNR and CDR2 FQNEAQ (reference sequence). CDR3 region: CASSLERGANTGELFF. DNA for the CDR3: TGTGCCAGCAGCTTAGAGCGGGGGGCGAACACCGGGGAGCTGTTTTTT.

This clone was seen just once. This chain connects TRBV3-1 (or the pseudogene TRBV3-2) to TRBJ1-6; D might be TRBD1 (5 bases). V was cut by 7 bases and J by 7 bases, with 11 bases left in between. CDR1 and CDR2 from the germline V gene are LGHDT and YNNKEL (reference sequence). The CDR3 totals 13 residues. The CDR3 DNA reads as TGTGCCAGCAAGGATGCAGGGAATTCACCCCTCCACTTT. This translates into CASKDAGNSPLHF.

The V and J genes are TRBV5-1 and TRBJ2-7; the match to TRBD1 covers 8 bases. Germline V gives CDR1 SGHRS, CDR2 YFSETQ. The V segment lost 3 bases and the J segment 6 bases; nucleotides outside the gene matches: 5. The CDR3 has 13 residues. The CDR3 loop is CASSSGTGGEQYF. The CDR3 DNA is TGCGCCAGCAGCTCCGGGACAGGAGGCGAGCAGTACTTC. Based on the CDR3 plus reference TRBV5-1 and TRBJ2-7, the full variable domain is KAGVTQTPRYLIKTRGQQVTLSCSPISGHRSVSWYQQTPGQGLQFLFEYFSETQRNKGNFPGRFSGRQFSNSRSEMNVSTLELGDSALYLCASSSGTGGEQYFGPGTRLTVT.

The CDR3: CAWSRQVYGYTF. The DNA for the CDR3 is TGTGCCTGGAGTAGACAGGTTTATGGCTACACCTTC. The chain couples TRBV30 to TRBJ1-2; D is possibly TRBD1 (6 bases). V lost 2 bases, J lost 5 bases, and 9 bases lay in between. Germline loops: CDR1 GTSNPN, CDR2 SVGIG (reference sequence). CDR3 length: 12 residues. The complete variable domain, with remaining parts taken from reference TRBV30 and TRBJ1-2, reads SQTIHQWPATLVQPVGSPLSLECTVEGTSNPNLYWYRQAAGRGLQLLFYSVGIGQISSEVPQNLSASRPQDRQFILSSKKLLLSDSGFYLCAWSRQVYGYTFGSGTRLTVV.

The count of this clone is one. The chain has TRBV25-1 and TRBJ1-1; D is unclear. This CDR3 is 13 amino acids long. Trimming removed 3 bases at V and 2 bases at J, with 7 bases between. Per germline, CDR1 MGHDK and CDR2 SYGVNS. The CDR3 loop reads CASSEELNTEAFF. In nucleotides, the CDR3 is TGTGCCAGCAGTGAGGAGCTAAACACTGAAGCTTTCTTT.

The rearrangement links TRBV2 to TRBJ2-1; D is undetermined. Trimming took off 2 bases at V and 7 bases at J, with 6 bases between the two ends. CDR3 length: 12 residues. CDR1 and CDR2 (germline): SNHLY, FYNNEI. The CDR3 spells CASSEISNEQFF. The CDR3 region has the DNA TGTGCCAGCAGTGAAATATCTAATGAGCAGTTCTTC.

Remarks on this clone: Other DNA variants within this sample encode the same CDR3. This rearrangement joins TRBV18 to TRBJ1-1; perhaps TRBD1 as D (6 bases). The germline V gene encodes CDR1 KGHSH and CDR2 LQKENI. Trimming pared 3 bases from V and 1 base from J, leaving 9 bases between. This CDR3 comprises 14 residues. The CDR3, as DNA: TGTGCCAGCTCACCCCAGACAGGGAACACTGAAGCTTTCTTT. Its translation: CASSPQTGNTEAFF. The full variable domain, in which reference TRBV18 and TRBJ1-1 provide the parts outside the CDR3, is NAGVMQNPRHLVRRRGQEARLRCSPMKGHSHVYWYRQLPEEGLKFMVYLQKENIIDESGMPKERFSAEFPKEGPSILRIQQVVRGDSAAYFCASSPQTGNTEAFFGQGTRLTVV.

The chain recombines TRBV6-1 with TRBJ1-2; D uncertain. The CDR3 has 15 residues. Germline V gene data show CDR1 as MNHNS and CDR2 as SASEGT. Deletions cut 0 bases from V and 7 bases from J, with 15 bases between. Here the CDR3 DNA reads TGTGCCAGCAGTGAAGCGCGGGGTTGGGGAGCTGGCTACACCTTC. This translates into CASSEARGWGAGYTF.

The genes are TRBV12-3 or TRBV12-4 and TRBJ1-1; tentative D call: TRBD1 (6 bases). The CDR3 contains 13 residues. Trimming shortened V by 7 bases and J by 10 bases, and 19 bases separated the two germline ends. The chain's CDR3 is CASTAGGGQLAFF. CDR3 in DNA: TGTGCCAGCACCGCGGGCGGGGGGCAGCTAGCTTTCTTT.

A single count supports this clone. The rearrangement links TRBV11-3 to TRBJ2-1; no clear D gene. This CDR3 contains 12 residues. Germline lookup yields CDR1 SGHNT and CDR2 YENEEA. The germline V and J ends were trimmed by 0 bases and 6 bases, with 3 bases remaining between them. The DNA for the CDR3 is TGTGCCAGCAGCTTAGATAGCAATGAGCAGTTCTTC. Translating it yields CASSLDSNEQFF. Combining the CDR3 with reference TRBV11-3 and TRBJ2-1 gives the whole variable domain EAGVVQSPRYKIIEKKQPVAFWCNPISGHNTLYWYLQNLGQGPELLIRYENEEAVDDSQLPKDRFSAERLKGVDSTLKIQPAELGDSAVYLCASSLDSNEQFFGPGTRLTVL.

The V and J genes are TRBV19 and TRBJ2-7; possible D gene TRBD2, 7 bases. In germline, CDR1 is LNHDA, CDR2 SQIVND (reference sequence). The CDR3 totals 19 residues. V lost 6 bases and J 0 bases, leaving 27 bases between the germline ends. CDR3 amino acids: CASSPSIGGGGGPSYEQYF. The CDR3 DNA follows: TGTGCCAGTAGCCCAAGTATAGGAGGAGGCGGGGGCCCCTCCTACGAGCAGTACTTC.